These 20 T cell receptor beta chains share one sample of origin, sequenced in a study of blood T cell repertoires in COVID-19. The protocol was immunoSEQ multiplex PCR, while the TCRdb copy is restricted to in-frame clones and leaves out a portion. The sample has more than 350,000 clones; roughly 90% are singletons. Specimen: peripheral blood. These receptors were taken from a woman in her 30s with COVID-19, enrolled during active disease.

The CDR3 reads CASSQDLGRLQETQYF. In nucleotides, the CDR3 is TGTGCCAGCAGCCAAGATTTGGGGAGGTTACAAGAGACCCAGTACTTC. This chain links TRBV3-1 (or the pseudogene TRBV3-2) with TRBJ2-5; maybe TRBD2 (6 bases). This CDR3 contains 16 residues. Germline V gene data show CDR1 as LGHDT and CDR2 as YNNKEL (reference sequence). Trimming shortened V by 0 bases and J by 2 bases, and 13 bases separated the two germline ends.

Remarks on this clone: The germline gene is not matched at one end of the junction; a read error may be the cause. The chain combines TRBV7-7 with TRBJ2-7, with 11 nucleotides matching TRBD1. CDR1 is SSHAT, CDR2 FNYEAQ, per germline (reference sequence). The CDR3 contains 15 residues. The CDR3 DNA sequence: TGTGCTAGCAGCCGAGGGACAGGGGGGCTTCAAGAGCAGTACTTC. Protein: CASSRGTGGLQEQYF.

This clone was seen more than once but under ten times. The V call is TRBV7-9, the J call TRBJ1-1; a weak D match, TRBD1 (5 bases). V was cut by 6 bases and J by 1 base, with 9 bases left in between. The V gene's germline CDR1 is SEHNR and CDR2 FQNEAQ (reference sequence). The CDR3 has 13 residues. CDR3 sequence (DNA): TGTGCCAGCAGTCCCCAGGGGAACACTGAAGCTTTCTTT. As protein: CASSPQGNTEAFF.

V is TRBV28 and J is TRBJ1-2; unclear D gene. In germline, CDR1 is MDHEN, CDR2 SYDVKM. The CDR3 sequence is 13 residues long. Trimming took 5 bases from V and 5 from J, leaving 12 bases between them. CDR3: CASSPRAGYGYTF. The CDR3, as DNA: TGTGCCAGCAGTCCCCGGGCGGGGTATGGCTACACCTTC.

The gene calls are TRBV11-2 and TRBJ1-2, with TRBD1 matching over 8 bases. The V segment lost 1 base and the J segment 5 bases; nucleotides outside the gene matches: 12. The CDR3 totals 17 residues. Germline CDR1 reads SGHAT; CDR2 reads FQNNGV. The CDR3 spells CASSLGGRGRLGYGYTF. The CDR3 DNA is TGTGCCAGCAGCTTAGGTGGCAGGGGGCGGCTGGGGTATGGCTACACCTTC.

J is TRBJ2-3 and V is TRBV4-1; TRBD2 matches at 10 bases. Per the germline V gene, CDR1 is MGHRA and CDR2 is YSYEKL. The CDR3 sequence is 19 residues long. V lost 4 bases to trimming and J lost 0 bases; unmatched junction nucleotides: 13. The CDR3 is CASSPVAVAGGSSTDTQYF. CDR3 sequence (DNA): TGCGCCAGCAGCCCCGTGGCGGTAGCGGGAGGTTCTAGCACAGATACGCAGTATTTT.

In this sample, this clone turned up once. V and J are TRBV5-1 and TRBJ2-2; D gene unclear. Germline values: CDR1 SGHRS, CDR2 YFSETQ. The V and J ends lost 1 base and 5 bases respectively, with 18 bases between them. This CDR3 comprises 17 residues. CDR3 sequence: CASSLYRETRKTGELFF. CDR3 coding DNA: TGCGCCAGCAGCTTGTATCGCGAGACACGAAAAACCGGGGAGCTGTTTTTT.

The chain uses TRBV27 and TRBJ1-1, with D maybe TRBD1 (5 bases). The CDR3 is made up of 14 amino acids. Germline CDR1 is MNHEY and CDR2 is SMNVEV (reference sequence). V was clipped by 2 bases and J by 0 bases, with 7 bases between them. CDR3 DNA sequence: TGTGCCAGCAGTTTAGGAGGGGTGAACACTGAAGCTTTCTTT. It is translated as CASSLGGVNTEAFF.

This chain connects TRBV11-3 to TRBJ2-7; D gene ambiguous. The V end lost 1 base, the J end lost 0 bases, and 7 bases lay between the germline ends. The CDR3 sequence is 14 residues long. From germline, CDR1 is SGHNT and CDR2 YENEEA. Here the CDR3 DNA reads TGTGCCAGCAGCTTAGTCGGTGACTCCTACGAGCAGTACTTC. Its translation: CASSLVGDSYEQYF.

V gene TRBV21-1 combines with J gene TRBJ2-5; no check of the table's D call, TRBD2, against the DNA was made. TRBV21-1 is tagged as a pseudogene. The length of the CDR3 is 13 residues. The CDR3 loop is CASTIEVLETQYF. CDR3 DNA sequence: TGTGCCAGCACCATCGAGGTGCTAGAGACCCAGTACTTC.

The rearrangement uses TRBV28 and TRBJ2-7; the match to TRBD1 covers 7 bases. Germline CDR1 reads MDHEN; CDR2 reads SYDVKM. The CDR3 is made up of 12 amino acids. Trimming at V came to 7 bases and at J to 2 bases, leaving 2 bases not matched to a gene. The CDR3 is CASTTGPYEQYF. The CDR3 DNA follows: TGTGCCAGCACGACAGGGCCCTACGAGCAGTACTTC.

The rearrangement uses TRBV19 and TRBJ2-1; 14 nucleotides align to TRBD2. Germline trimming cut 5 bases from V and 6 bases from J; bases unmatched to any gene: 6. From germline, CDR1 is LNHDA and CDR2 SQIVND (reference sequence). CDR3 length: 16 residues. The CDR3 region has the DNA TGTGCCAGTAGTCTTGGGACTAGCGGGGGTGGCAATGAGCAGTTCTTC. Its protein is CASSLGTSGGGNEQFF.

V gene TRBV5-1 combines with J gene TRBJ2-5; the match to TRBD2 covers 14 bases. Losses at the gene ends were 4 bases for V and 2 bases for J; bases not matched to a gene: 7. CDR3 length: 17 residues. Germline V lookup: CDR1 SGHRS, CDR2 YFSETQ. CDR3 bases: TGCGCCAGCAGCCGAATGGGACTAGCGGGAGTGCAAGAGACCCAGTACTTC. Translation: CASSRMGLAGVQETQYF.

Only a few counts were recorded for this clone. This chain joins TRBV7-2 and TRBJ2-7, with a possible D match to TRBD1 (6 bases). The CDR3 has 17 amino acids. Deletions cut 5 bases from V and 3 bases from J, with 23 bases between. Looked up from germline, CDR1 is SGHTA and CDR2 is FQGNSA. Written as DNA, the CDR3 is TGTGCCAGCAGCAAGTGGGTTGGGGGCGATGGGATCTACGAGCAGTACGTC. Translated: CASSKWVGGDGIYEQYV.

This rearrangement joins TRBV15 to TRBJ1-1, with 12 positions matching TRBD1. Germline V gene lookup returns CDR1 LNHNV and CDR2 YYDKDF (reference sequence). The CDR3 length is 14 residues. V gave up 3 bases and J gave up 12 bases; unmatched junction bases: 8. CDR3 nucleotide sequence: TGTGCCACCAGCAGCGGGACAGGGGGCGCGAGGACTTTCTTT. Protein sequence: CATSSGTGGARTFF. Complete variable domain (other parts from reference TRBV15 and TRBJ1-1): DAMVIQNPRYQVTQFGKPVTLSCSQTLNHNVMYWYQQKSSQAPKLLFHYYDKDFNNEADTPDNFQSRRPNTSFCFLDIRSPGLGDTAMYLCATSSGTGGARTFFGQGTRLTVV.

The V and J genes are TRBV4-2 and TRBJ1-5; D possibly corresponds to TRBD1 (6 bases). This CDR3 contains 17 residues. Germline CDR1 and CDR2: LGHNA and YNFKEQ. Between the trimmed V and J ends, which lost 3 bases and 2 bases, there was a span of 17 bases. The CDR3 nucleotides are TGTGCCAGCAGCCAGGGAGCGGACAGAGGGGGCAATCAGCCCCAGCATTTT. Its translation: CASSQGADRGGNQPQHF.

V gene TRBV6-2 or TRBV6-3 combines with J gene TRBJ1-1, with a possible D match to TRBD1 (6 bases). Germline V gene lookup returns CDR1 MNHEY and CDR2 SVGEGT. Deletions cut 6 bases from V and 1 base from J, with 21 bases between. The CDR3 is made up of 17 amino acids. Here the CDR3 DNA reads TGTGCCAGCAGCCAATACAGGGAAGGGTGGGCGAACACTGAAGCTTTCTTT. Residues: CASSQYREGWANTEAFF.

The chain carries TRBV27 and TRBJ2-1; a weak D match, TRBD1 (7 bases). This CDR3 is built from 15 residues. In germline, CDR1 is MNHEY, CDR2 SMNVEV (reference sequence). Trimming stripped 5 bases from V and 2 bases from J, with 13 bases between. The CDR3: CASSAQGGPYNEQFF. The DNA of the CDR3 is TGTGCCAGCAGTGCGCAGGGGGGCCCCTACAATGAGCAGTTCTTC.

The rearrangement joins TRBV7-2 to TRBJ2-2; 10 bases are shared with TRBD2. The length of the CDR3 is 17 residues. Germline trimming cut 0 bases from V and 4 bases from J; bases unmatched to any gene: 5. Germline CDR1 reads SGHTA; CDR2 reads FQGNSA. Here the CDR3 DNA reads TGTGCCAGCAGCTTAGCCTTAGCGGGAGGATCCACCGGGGAGCTGTTTTTT. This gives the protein CASSLALAGGSTGELFF.

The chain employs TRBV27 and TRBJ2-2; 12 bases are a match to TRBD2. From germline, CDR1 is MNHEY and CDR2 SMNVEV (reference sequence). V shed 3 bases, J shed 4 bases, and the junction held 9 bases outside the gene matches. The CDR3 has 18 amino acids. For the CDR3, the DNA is TGTGCCAGCAGTTTGGGGGCTAGCGGGGGGGCAGTCACCGGGGAGCTGTTTTTT. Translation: CASSLGASGGAVTGELFF.